The 13 T cell receptor beta chains below come from one sample, sequenced in a study of cytotoxic CD8 clonotypes in ibrutinib-treated CLL. Method: immunoSEQ multiplex PCR; TCRdb's copy keeps in-frame clones and lacks some. The sample includes 150,000 to 200,000 clones, 70% to 90% of them seen just once. The source material was PBMCs, sampled at disease progression, from a patient treated with ibrutinib. The source is a human donor with chronic lymphocytic leukemia.

The rearrangement joins TRBV5-1 to TRBJ1-4; 7 bases are a match to TRBD1. The CDR3 consists of 15 residues. V gave up 5 bases and J gave up 5 bases; unmatched junction bases: 9. Germline CDR1 reads SGHRS; CDR2 reads YFSETQ. The DNA of the CDR3 is TGCGCCAGCAGGCACGAACAGGGGTTAAATGAAAAACTGTTTTTT. Its translation is CASRHEQGLNEKLFF. The full variable domain, rest sourced from reference TRBV5-1 and TRBJ1-4, is KAGVTQTPRYLIKTRGQQVTLSCSPISGHRSVSWYQQTPGQGLQFLFEYFSETQRNKGNFPGRFSGRQFSNSRSEMNVSTLELGDSALYLCASRHEQGLNEKLFFGSGTQLSVL.

The rearrangement links TRBV2 to TRBJ2-5, with D uncertain. Trimming shortened V by 2 bases and J by 1 base, and 2 bases separated the two germline ends. The CDR3 has 12 amino acids. Germline CDR1 SNHLY, CDR2 FYNNEI. The CDR3 loop is CASSELQETQYF. CDR3 DNA: TGTGCCAGCAGTGAACTCCAAGAGACCCAGTACTTC.

Only a few counts were recorded for this clone. V and J are TRBV4-2 and TRBJ1-5; D is ambiguous. The germline V gene has CDR1 LGHNA and CDR2 YNFKEQ. The CDR3 runs 14 residues. The germline V and J ends were trimmed by 1 base and 9 bases, with 13 bases remaining between them. CDR3 region: CASSQVTGQRPQHF. CDR3 DNA: TGTGCCAGCAGCCAAGTTACCGGCCAGCGGCCCCAGCATTTT.

The chain joins TRBV5-5 to TRBJ1-1; 8 nucleotides match TRBD1. The CDR3 has 15 amino acids. In germline, CDR1 is SGHKS, CDR2 YYEKEE (reference sequence). Trimming at V came to 2 bases and at J to 0 bases, leaving 3 bases not matched to a gene. The CDR3 is CASSFSQGVNTEAFF. The DNA for the CDR3 is TGTGCCAGCAGCTTTTCACAGGGGGTGAACACTGAAGCTTTCTTT.

This clone was counted a few times. The V and J genes are TRBV29-1 and TRBJ1-5, with D hard to call. CDR3 length: 15 amino acids. V lost 4 bases and J 2 bases, leaving 15 bases between the germline ends. From germline, CDR1 is SQVTM and CDR2 ANQGSEA. The CDR3: CSVADGLLGNQPQHF. The CDR3 DNA is TGCAGCGTTGCCGACGGGCTCTTGGGCAATCAGCCCCAGCATTTT.

The chain is built from TRBV18 and TRBJ2-7; possible D gene TRBD1, 5 bases. V lost 3 bases, J lost 3 bases, and 9 bases lay in between. Germline loops: CDR1 KGHSH, CDR2 LQKENI. The CDR3 is 13 amino acids. The CDR3 nucleotides are TGTGCCAGCTCACCTGTCAGGGACTACGAGCAGTACTTC. As protein: CASSPVRDYEQYF.

This chain links TRBV5-1 with TRBJ2-1; tentative D call: TRBD2 (5 bases). Germline CDR1 SGHRS, CDR2 YFSETQ. The V and J ends lost 0 bases and 0 bases respectively, with 10 bases between them. CDR3 size: 16 residues. CDR3 loop: CASSLGAASSYNEQFF. In DNA form, the CDR3 reads TGCGCCAGCAGCTTGGGAGCGGCGAGCTCCTACAATGAGCAGTTCTTC.

The chain recombines TRBV11-2 with TRBJ2-2; 8 nucleotides line up with TRBD1. Germline CDR1 and CDR2: SGHAT and FQNNGV. V trimming: 3 bases; J trimming: 6 bases; junction bases outside the gene matches: 9. The CDR3 is 16 amino acids. CDR3 protein: CASSFAGTGSPGELFF. The DNA for the CDR3 is TGTGCCAGCAGCTTTGCCGGGACAGGTTCTCCCGGGGAGCTGTTTTTT.

This sequence joins TRBV6-1 and TRBJ2-3; D uncertain. The CDR3 consists of 13 residues. CDR1 and CDR2 from the germline V gene are MNHNS and SASEGT. V was pared by 5 bases and J by 3 bases, with 9 bases between. DNA for the CDR3: TGTGCCAGCAGTCCACGCCCTACAGATACGCAGTATTTT. Its translation is CASSPRPTDTQYF.

This clone has only a few counts. J is TRBJ2-5 and V is TRBV19; the match to TRBD1 covers 8 bases. The V and J ends lost 2 bases and 2 bases, in that order; junction bases with no gene match: 4. The CDR3 consists of 15 residues. The germline gives CDR1 LNHDA, CDR2 SQIVND (reference sequence). CDR3: CASSIIGQGQETQYF. In nucleotides, the CDR3 is TGTGCCAGTAGTATAATTGGACAGGGACAAGAGACCCAGTACTTC.

The gene calls are TRBV2 and TRBJ2-1; a possible D gene is TRBD1 (6 bases). Germline V CDR1 and CDR2: SNHLY, FYNNEI. Trimming took 7 bases from V and 4 from J, leaving 17 bases between them. This CDR3 contains 15 residues. CDR3 DNA sequence: TGTGCCAGCATGAAGGGGGTTCGGGAATACAATGAGCAGTTCTTC. Its protein is CASMKGVREYNEQFF.

This chain joins TRBV28 and TRBJ2-7; D ambiguous. Germline CDR1 is MDHEN and CDR2 is SYDVKM. The length of the CDR3 is 13 residues. The V end lost 4 bases, the J end lost 3 bases, and 10 bases lay between the germline ends. The DNA for the CDR3 is TGTGCCAGCAGTTCCCAGCCGGTCTACGAGCAGTACTTC. Its protein product is CASSSQPVYEQYF.

This clone was recorded only once. The V gene is TRBV27, the J gene TRBJ1-5; 11 nucleotides agree with TRBD1. V lost 3 bases to trimming and J lost 2 bases; unmatched junction nucleotides: 12. In germline, CDR1 is MNHEY, CDR2 SMNVEV (reference sequence). The CDR3 spans 19 residues. The CDR3 region has the DNA TGTGCCAGCAGTTTCCCGGGACAGGGGGTCTGGGGGGGCAATCAGCCCCAGCATTTT. Amino acids: CASSFPGQGVWGGNQPQHF.